Below, one TCR beta chain is given with its context. Antigen specificity is unknown. These data originate in a study of T cell responses to AZD1222 COVID-19 vaccine. Study-wide results and limits: Reports indicate that nearly half of spike-specific TCRs are directed at unmutated variant regions.

Second doses were pooled across both intervals (about 4 or about 12 weeks). The CDR3 length is 15 residues. The germline gives CDR1 MNHEY, CDR2 SMNVEV (reference sequence). Trimming removed 1 base from V and 3 bases from J, with 13 bases in between. TCRdb's copy holds only in-frame clones and misses some; the assay was immunoSEQ multiplex PCR. This sample has fewer than 150,000 clones; 93% occur once, and the top ten carry 4% to 6%. The chain links TRBV27 to TRBJ2-7; D gene ambiguous. This TCR derives from an adult who received the AZD1222 COVID-19 vaccine. The specimen was peripheral blood, collected 28 days after the second AZD1222 dose. This chain's CDR3 is CASSLLPNPLYEQYF. CDR3 DNA sequence: TGTGCCAGCAGTTTATTACCGAACCCCCTCTACGAGCAGTACTTC.